The 4 T cell receptor beta chains below all came from one sample that was sequenced in a study of beta chain features in type 1 diabetes. Their cognate antigens are unknown. Study outcomes and limitations: All four CD4+ subsets of Type 1 diabetes patients contained TCRB CDR3s that were moderately but significantly shorter.

The isolated RNA, all of it, was reverse transcribed, so expressed TCRB transcripts were what got sequenced. Sequencing used immunoSEQ multiplex PCR; TCRdb keeps in-frame clones, though not all of them. The sample has roughly 150,000 clones; approximately 8% are singletons. Source material: central memory CD4+ T cells from blood. All receptors derive from a woman aged 40 to 50 with type 1 diabetes.

This clone was detected a few times. This chain joins TRBV5-1 and TRBJ1-1; no firm D call. The germline V gene has CDR1 SGHRS and CDR2 YFSETQ. V shed 4 bases and J shed 1 base, with 14 bases lying between them. This CDR3 spans 15 amino acids. CDR3 DNA: TGCGCCAGCAGCGCCGGGATAAGAGGGAACACTGAAGCTTTCTTT. It codes for CASSAGIRGNTEAFF.

The rearrangement links TRBV7-9 to TRBJ2-5, with 9 bases identical to TRBD1. This CDR3 spans 17 amino acids. Germline V gene data show CDR1 as SEHNR and CDR2 as FQNEAQ (reference sequence). V was pared by 3 bases and J by 5 bases, with 13 bases of the junction left unmatched. Written as DNA, the CDR3 is TGTGCCAGCAGCTTCGTGGGGACAGGGAAGGGGATCGAGACCCAGTACTTC. Protein: CASSFVGTGKGIETQYF.

This clone was recorded a few times. The genes are TRBV7-9 and TRBJ2-7; D remains ambiguous. There are 12 residues in the CDR3. Trimming left V 4 bases short and J 6 bases short, with 10 bases between. CDR1 and CDR2 (germline): SEHNR, FQNEAQ (reference sequence). CDR3 residues: CASSSIMSEQYF. CDR3 nucleotides: TGTGCCAGCAGCTCCATCATGAGCGAGCAGTACTTC.

In its sample, this clone was seen a few times. This chain connects TRBV5-8 to TRBJ2-7; 14 positions agree with TRBD2. Looked up from germline, CDR1 is SGHTS and CDR2 is YDEGEE. The CDR3 extends over 15 amino acids. V shed 3 bases, J shed 3 bases, and the junction held 2 bases outside the gene matches. The CDR3 loop reads CASSSGLAGGYEQYF. CDR3 DNA sequence: TGTGCCAGCAGCTCTGGACTAGCGGGAGGCTACGAGCAGTACTTC.